The clone carrying this T cell receptor (beta chain) occurred a few times. Each CDR3 protein is one row after TCRdb ran MiXCR on the 5' RACE reads. The repertoire holds 65,000 to 95,000 distinct CDR3 sequences, roughly 4.8% seen once, with around 2.2% in the top ten. This sample was taken from a study of neurological immune-mediated disorders. The germline V gene has CDR1 KGHDR and CDR2 SFDVKD. The CDR3 has 12 amino acids. Trimming removed 6 bases at V and 9 bases at J, with 11 bases between. This TCR was recovered from a woman between 25 and 40 years old with multiple sclerosis. The sequencing input was PBMCs. V is TRBV24-1 and J is TRBJ2-1; possibly TRBD2 for D (5 bases). The CDR3 loop is CATSPSGTEQFF. Here the CDR3 DNA reads TGTGCCACCAGTCCGAGCGGAACTGAGCAGTTCTTC.